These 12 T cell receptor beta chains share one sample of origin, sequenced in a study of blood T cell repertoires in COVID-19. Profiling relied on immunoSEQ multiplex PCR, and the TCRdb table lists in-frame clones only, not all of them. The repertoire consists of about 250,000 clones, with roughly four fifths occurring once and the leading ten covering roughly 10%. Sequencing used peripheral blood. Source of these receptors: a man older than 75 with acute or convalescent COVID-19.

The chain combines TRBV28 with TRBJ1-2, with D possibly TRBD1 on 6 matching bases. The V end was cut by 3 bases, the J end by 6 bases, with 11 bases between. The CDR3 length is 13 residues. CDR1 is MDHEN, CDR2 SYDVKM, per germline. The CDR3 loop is CASSFLQGNGYTF. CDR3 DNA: TGTGCCAGCAGTTTCCTACAGGGTAATGGCTACACCTTC.

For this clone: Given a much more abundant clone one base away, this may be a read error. The DNA of the CDR3 is TGTGCCAGCAGTACCGGGACAGCTAATGAAAAACTGTTTTTT. This codes for CASSTGTANEKLFF. The chain links TRBV28 to TRBJ1-4, with 7 bases aligning to TRBD1. Germline CDR1 and CDR2: MDHEN and SYDVKM. The CDR3 is 14 residues long. With 5 bases clipped from V and 3 bases from J, the junction kept 3 bases outside the gene matches.

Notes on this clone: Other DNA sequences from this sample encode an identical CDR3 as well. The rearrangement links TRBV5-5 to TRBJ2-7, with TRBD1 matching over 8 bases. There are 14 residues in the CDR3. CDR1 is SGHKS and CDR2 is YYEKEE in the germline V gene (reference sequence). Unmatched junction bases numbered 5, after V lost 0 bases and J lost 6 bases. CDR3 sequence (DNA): TGTGCCAGCAGCTTGGGCCGAACAGGGGGCGAGCAGTACTTC. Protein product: CASSLGRTGGEQYF.

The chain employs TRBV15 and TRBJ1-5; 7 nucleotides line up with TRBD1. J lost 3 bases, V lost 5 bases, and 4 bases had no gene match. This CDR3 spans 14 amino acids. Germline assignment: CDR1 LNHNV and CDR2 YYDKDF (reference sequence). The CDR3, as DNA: TGTGCCACCAGCTGGGGACAGATCAATCAGCCCCAGCATTTT. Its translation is CATSWGQINQPQHF.

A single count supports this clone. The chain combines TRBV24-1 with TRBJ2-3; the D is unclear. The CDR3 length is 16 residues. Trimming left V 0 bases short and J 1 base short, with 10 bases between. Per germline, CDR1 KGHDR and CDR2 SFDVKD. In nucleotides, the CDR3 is TGTGCCACCAGTGATTTGCTGCCGGGTGGCACAGATACGCAGTATTTT. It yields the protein CATSDLLPGGTDTQYF.

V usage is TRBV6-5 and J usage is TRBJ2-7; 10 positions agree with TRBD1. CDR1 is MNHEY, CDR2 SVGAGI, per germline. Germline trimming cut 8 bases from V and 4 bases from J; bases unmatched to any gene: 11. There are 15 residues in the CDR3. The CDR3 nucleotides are TGTGCCAGCTGGGTAGGGCGGACAGGGGGTTACGAGCAGTACTTC. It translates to CASWVGRTGGYEQYF.

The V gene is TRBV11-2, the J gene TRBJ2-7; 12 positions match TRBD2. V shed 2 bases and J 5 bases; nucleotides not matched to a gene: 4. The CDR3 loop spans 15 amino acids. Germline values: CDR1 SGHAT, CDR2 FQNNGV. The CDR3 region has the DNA TGTGCCAGCAGCTTAAGGACTAGCGGGAACCACGAGCAGTACTTC. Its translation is CASSLRTSGNHEQYF.

CDR3 coding DNA: TGTGCCAGCAGCCTCAAGCGGGAGGGCCCCGGCGGGGAGCTGTTTTTT. This sequence encodes CASSLKREGPGGELFF. The chain has TRBV7-3 and TRBJ2-2, with 10 nucleotides matching TRBD2. Trimming cost V 5 bases and J 7 bases; bases outside gene matches: 10. The CDR3 sequence is 16 residues long. From germline, CDR1 is SGHTA and CDR2 FQGTGA.

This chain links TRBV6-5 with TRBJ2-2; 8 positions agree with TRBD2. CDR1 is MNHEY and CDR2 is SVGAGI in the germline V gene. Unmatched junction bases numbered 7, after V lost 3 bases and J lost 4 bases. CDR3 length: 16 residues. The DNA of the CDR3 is TGTGCCAGCAGTTATTACGGGACTAGTGGCACCGGGGAGCTGTTTTTT. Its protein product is CASSYYGTSGTGELFF.

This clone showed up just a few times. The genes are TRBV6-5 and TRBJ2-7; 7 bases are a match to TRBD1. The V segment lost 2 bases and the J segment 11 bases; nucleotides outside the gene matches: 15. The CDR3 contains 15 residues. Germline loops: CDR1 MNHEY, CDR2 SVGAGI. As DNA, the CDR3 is TGTGCCAGCAGTTACACAAGAGGGGGCCCGGGGATGGAGTACTTC. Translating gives CASSYTRGGPGMEYF.

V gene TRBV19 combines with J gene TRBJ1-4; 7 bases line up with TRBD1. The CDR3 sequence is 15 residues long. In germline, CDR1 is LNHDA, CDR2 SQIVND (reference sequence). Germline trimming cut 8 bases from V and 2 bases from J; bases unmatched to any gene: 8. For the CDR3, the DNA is TGTGCCAGTGGACAAGAGGGGGCTACTAATGAAAAACTGTTTTTT. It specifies CASGQEGATNEKLFF.

The CDR3 sequence is CSASFRGGPNEQYF. Here the CDR3 DNA reads TGCAGTGCTAGTTTTCGCGGGGGACCGAACGAGCAGTACTTC. The V call is TRBV20-1, the J call TRBJ2-7; 7 nucleotides match TRBD2. Germline V gives CDR1 DFQATT, CDR2 SNEGSKA (reference sequence). J lost 5 bases, V lost 3 bases, and 10 bases had no gene match. This CDR3 region has 14 residues.